Each of the 9 T cell receptor beta chains below was sequenced from the same sample in a study of shared clonotypes between healthy human individuals. Clones were sequenced by immunoSEQ multiplex PCR, and TCRdb holds only the in-frame ones, with some missing. The data contain 550,000 to 800,000 clones, 90% of them singletons. Specimen: memory CD8+ T cells from PBMCs. Subset indicated: CD45RO+ cells pooled with CCR7-negative TemRA cells. The receptors derive from a man aged 18 to 35 in good health. Some clones in this sample may be carry-over from other donors' samples.

The CDR3: CSVEGRDLAYEQYF. Written as DNA, the CDR3 is TGCAGCGTTGAAGGGAGGGACTTGGCCTACGAGCAGTACTTC. This chain uses TRBV29-1 with TRBJ2-7; a possible D gene is TRBD2 (6 bases). Germline V gene lookup returns CDR1 SQVTM and CDR2 ANQGSEA. Trimming removed 1 base at V and 2 bases at J, with 12 bases between. The CDR3 is 14 amino acids.

The rearrangement joins TRBV27 to TRBJ2-2; a weak D match, TRBD2 (5 bases). V lost 7 bases to trimming and J lost 1 base, with 10 bases between them. Germline V gene data show CDR1 as MNHEY and CDR2 as SMNVEV (reference sequence). This CDR3 spans 14 amino acids. The CDR3: CASTPGWNTGELFF. DNA for the CDR3: TGTGCCAGCACTCCGGGGTGGAACACCGGGGAGCTGTTTTTT.

The chain is built from TRBV29-1 and TRBJ1-2, with 8 bases identical to TRBD1. Germline CDR1 reads SQVTM; CDR2 reads ANQGSEA. The CDR3 has 13 amino acids. The junction had 5 bases not matched to a gene; V was cut back by 8 bases and J by 0 bases. In nucleotides, the CDR3 is TGCAGCACCCGGGACAGGTCTAACTATGGCTACACCTTC. Translated, it gives CSTRDRSNYGYTF.

V gene TRBV4-1 combines with J gene TRBJ1-1; D gene ambiguous. V was trimmed by 4 bases and J by 1 base, leaving 7 bases between them. Germline CDR1 reads MGHRA; CDR2 reads YSYEKL. The CDR3 runs to 13 residues. CDR3 protein: CASSRAENTEAFF. The CDR3, as DNA: TGCGCCAGCAGCCGGGCAGAGAACACTGAAGCTTTCTTT.

The V call is TRBV25-1, the J call TRBJ2-7; D is possibly TRBD1 or TRBD2 (5 bases each). V shed 4 bases and J shed 0 bases, with 10 bases lying between them. Germline lookup yields CDR1 MGHDK and CDR2 SYGVNS. The CDR3 covers 14 residues. As DNA, the CDR3 is TGTGCCAGCAGTGTACGGGGCCTCTCCTACGAGCAGTACTTC. Translation gives CASSVRGLSYEQYF.

The chain employs TRBV5-4 and TRBJ2-7; 8 nucleotides line up with TRBD1. The J segment lost 0 bases and the V segment lost 0 bases, leaving 2 bases of the junction unmatched. There are 15 residues in the CDR3. Germline V gene lookup returns CDR1 SGHNT and CDR2 YYREEE (reference sequence). The CDR3 region has the DNA TGTGCCAGCAGCTTGGGACAGGGGCTCTCCTACGAGCAGTACTTC. Translating gives CASSLGQGLSYEQYF.

This chain uses TRBV7-9 with TRBJ2-7; 7 positions agree with TRBD2. This CDR3 has 14 amino acids. The V segment lost 5 bases and the J segment 3 bases; nucleotides outside the gene matches: 7. In germline, CDR1 is SEHNR, CDR2 FQNEAQ (reference sequence). CDR3 protein: CASSPLREGYEQYF. Here the CDR3 DNA reads TGTGCCAGCAGCCCGTTAAGGGAGGGCTACGAGCAGTACTTC.

The chain has TRBV29-1 and TRBJ2-3, with TRBD2 identical over 9 bases. V lost 5 bases, J lost 0 bases, and 12 bases stayed unmatched. The CDR3 has 17 residues. Germline V lookup: CDR1 SQVTM, CDR2 ANQGSEA. The CDR3 coding sequence is TGCAGCGTTCTAGGGGGGACTAGCCGTACTAGCACAGATACGCAGTATTTT. Translating it yields CSVLGGTSRTSTDTQYF.

This clone was detected only once. At the DNA level, this CDR3 is encoded by other sequences in the same sample as well. The chain links TRBV9 to TRBJ2-5; D is unresolved. This CDR3 comprises 14 residues. Trimming took 4 bases from V and 4 from J, leaving 14 bases between them. Germline values: CDR1 SGDLS, CDR2 YYNGEE. CDR3 in amino acids: CASSLPDRGETQYF. The CDR3, as DNA: TGTGCCAGCAGCTTGCCAGATCGTGGAGAGACCCAGTACTTC. The full variable domain, with the rest looked up from reference TRBV9 and TRBJ2-5, is DSGVTQTPKHLITATGQRVTLRCSPRSGDLSVYWYQQSLDQGLQFLIQYYNGEERAKGNILERFSAQQFPDLHSELNLSSLELGDSALYFCASSLPDRGETQYFGPGTRLLVL.